This is a list of T cell receptor beta chains from one sample in a study of cytomegalovirus exposure and HLA in healthy donors. The protocol was immunoSEQ multiplex PCR, while the TCRdb copy is restricted to in-frame clones and leaves out a portion. The sample yields about 99,000 clones, 76% seen once. The sample was PBMCs. These receptors were obtained from a woman younger than 35 in good health and CMV-seropositive. CDR3s include the opening cysteine and the closing phenylalanine or tryptophan. The D gene is left open where the match is weak. Size is omitted from some rows. Given values are once, few, many or a class for expanded clones.

j_call,clone_size,v_call,d_call,cdr3_nt,cdr3_aa
TRBJ1-2,few,TRBV7-9,TRBD1,TGTGCCAGCAGCTTAGTTCCAGGGGGACAGGATCCTCCCAACTATGGCTACACCTTC,CASSLVPGGQDPPNYGYTF
TRBJ2-1,-,TRBV4-1,TRBD2,TGCGCCAGCAGCCGCGGACTAGCGGGAATCTCTCTCAATGAGCAGTTCTTC,CASSRGLAGISLNEQFF
TRBJ1-1,few,TRBV9,-,TGTGCCAGCAGCCCCCGTAGGGGGACTGAAGCTTTCTTT,CASSPRRGTEAFF
TRBJ1-2,-,TRBV29-1,-,TGCAGCGTTGCTGGTCAGGAAGATTATGGCTACACCTTC,CSVAGQEDYGYTF
TRBJ2-7,-,TRBV5-1,TRBD2,TGCGCCAGCAGCTTGGTCACTAGCGGTCCTCGTGGCTGGGAGCAGTACTTC,CASSLVTSGPRGWEQYF
TRBJ1-5,-,TRBV27,TRBD1,TGTGCCAGCAGAGACAGGGGGGGGAATCAGCCCCAGCATTTT,CASRDRGGNQPQHF
TRBJ1-1,once,TRBV6-5,-,TGTGCCAGCAGTTACGGTGGCCTGAACACTGAAGCTTTCTTT,CASSYGGLNTEAFF
TRBJ2-3,-,TRBV30,TRBD2,TGTGCCTGGAGCCTCGGGACTAGCGGGACCACAGATACGCAGTATTTT,CAWSLGTSGTTDTQYF
TRBJ1-2,once,TRBV5-6,-,TGTGCCAGCAGCTTGGCCGGACTCGTCTATGGCTACACCTTC,CASSLAGLVYGYTF
TRBJ2-7,-,TRBV9,-,TGTGCCAGCAGCGTAGGCGGACAGAACGTCTACGAGCAGTACTTC,CASSVGGQNVYEQYF
TRBJ1-4,-,TRBV5-1,TRBD1,TGCGCCAGCAGCTTAGGGGACAGAAAAGGCCCTAATGAAAAACTGTTTTTT,CASSLGDRKGPNEKLFF
TRBJ2-3,few,TRBV2,TRBD2,TGTGCCAGCAGCGCTGGCCCGGGACTAGCGGAAGATACGCAGTATTTT,CASSAGPGLAEDTQYF
TRBJ2-7,few,TRBV28,TRBD2,TGTGCCAGCAGAGGCGGCGGGAGCTCCTACGAGCAGTACTTC,CASRGGGSSYEQYF
TRBJ2-2,few,TRBV5-6,-,TGTGCCAGCAGCTTAGGCTGGCAGGGGGGTCTCGGGGAGCTGTTTTTT,CASSLGWQGGLGELFF
TRBJ1-6,-,TRBV7-2,-,TGTGCCAGCAGCTTAGTTGCAGGGACAAATTCACCCCTCCACTTT,CASSLVAGTNSPLHF
TRBJ1-1,-,TRBV7-9,-,TGTGCCAGCAACGTGGGAGCCATGAACACTGAAGCTTTCTTT,CASNVGAMNTEAFF
TRBJ2-3,-,TRBV5-6,-,TGTGCCAGCAGCTTGTGGGGCGCAGATACGCAGTATTTT,CASSLWGADTQYF
TRBJ2-7,-,TRBV5-4,TRBD1,TGTGCCAGCAGCCCGGGGACAGGGGGCTTTTACGAGCAGTACTTC,CASSPGTGGFYEQYF
TRBJ2-5,-,TRBV5-6,-,TGTGCCAGCACCCCCCGTAACGGGGTGGAGACCCAGTACTTC,CASTPRNGVETQYF
TRBJ2-3,-,TRBV9,TRBD2,TGTGCCAGCAGCGTCGGACTAGCGGGGGGCACAGATACGCAGTATTTT,CASSVGLAGGTDTQYF
TRBJ1-4,once,TRBV5-1,-,TGCGCCAGCAGTAAACAGGTGGCAACTAATGAAAAACTGTTTTTT,CASSKQVATNEKLFF
TRBJ1-1,few,TRBV5-1,-,TGCGCCAGCAGCACCGGACAGTCTTCTGAAGCTTTCTTT,CASSTGQSSEAFF
TRBJ2-7,-,TRBV27,TRBD1,TGTGCCAGCAGTTTATCCGGGACAGGGTCCTACGAGCAGTACTTC,CASSLSGTGSYEQYF
TRBJ2-1,-,TRBV12-5,-,TGTGCTGGAAGGCATAGCGGCCCCTACAATGAGCAGTTCTTC,CAGRHSGPYNEQFF
TRBJ1-5,-,TRBV11-2,-,TGTGCCAGCAGCTTAGGCAGGGGCGGTCAGCCCCAGCATTTT,CASSLGRGGQPQHF
TRBJ2-7,once,TRBV19,TRBD1,TGTGCCAGTAGTTTGACAGGGCGCAACGAGCAGTACTTC,CASSLTGRNEQYF
TRBJ2-2,-,TRBV30,TRBD1,TGTGCCTGGAGTGTGACAGGGGGCACCGGGGAGCTGTTTTTT,CAWSVTGGTGELFF
TRBJ2-1,-,TRBV25-1,TRBD2,TGTGCCAGCAGTGGGGTAGCGGGAGGGGCTTACAATGAGCAGTTCTTC,CASSGVAGGAYNEQFF
TRBJ2-1,-,TRBV25-1,-,TGTGCCAGCAGTGAGATCCCCAGGGATGAGCAGTTCTTC,CASSEIPRDEQFF
TRBJ2-7,-,TRBV28,-,TGTGCCAGCTCACGGTGGGGGGTAGGGTACGAGCAGTACTTC,CASSRWGVGYEQYF
TRBJ1-1,-,TRBV30,-,TGTGCCTGGAGTGTACGACCCAGGAGGACTGAAGCTTTCTTT,CAWSVRPRRTEAFF
TRBJ2-1,few,TRBV18,-,TGTGCCAGCTCACCCTCAGGTAATGAGCAGTTCTTC,CASSPSGNEQFF
TRBJ1-6,-,TRBV5-1,-,TGCGCCAGCAGCTTGGATCGGGGTTCGAATTCACCCCTCCACTTT,CASSLDRGSNSPLHF
TRBJ2-1,-,TRBV5-1,TRBD2,TGCGCCAGCAGCTTGGCGGGGGGTGCGCATGAGCAGTTCTTC,CASSLAGGAHEQFF
TRBJ2-7,-,TRBV4-1,TRBD2,TGCGCCAGCAGCCAAGGTGGTCTAGCGGCCTACGAGCAGTACTTC,CASSQGGLAAYEQYF
TRBJ1-6,few,TRBV6-8,-,TGTGCCAGCAGCCCCCCTCGAGGGCCGGGTTGGCCCTCACCCCTCCACTTT,CASSPPRGPGWPSPLHF
TRBJ2-7,-,TRBV6-5,TRBD1,TGTGCCAGCAGATCCCCGGGACAGACTACCTACGAGCAGTACTTC,CASRSPGQTTYEQYF
TRBJ1-2,-,TRBV7-3,-,TGTGCCAGCAGCTTATTCCAGGGGAGTGGCTACACCTTC,CASSLFQGSGYTF
TRBJ2-3,medium-sized,TRBV6-5,TRBD2,TGTGCCAGCAGTGCTAGCGGGTTTGGCACAGATACGCAGTATTTT,CASSASGFGTDTQYF
TRBJ1-5,once,TRBV30,-,TGTGCCTGGAGTGTACGGAATCAGCCCCAGCATTTT,CAWSVRNQPQHF
TRBJ2-3,-,TRBV7-3,TRBD1,TGTGCCAGCAGCAACCGGGACAGAAACACAGATACGCAGTATTTT,CASSNRDRNTDTQYF
TRBJ1-1,-,TRBV30,TRBD1,TGTGCTGCCACAGGGGCGGAAGCTTTCTTT,CAATGAEAFF
TRBJ2-7,-,TRBV23-1,-,TGCGCCAGCAGTCACTCAGGGGGGACCTACGAGCAGTACTTC,CASSHSGGTYEQYF
TRBJ2-7,-,TRBV6-6,TRBD2,TGTGCCAGCAGCGTGGGGACTAGCGGGGGCTACGAGCAGTACTTC,CASSVGTSGGYEQYF
TRBJ2-1,once,TRBV28,-,TGTGCCAGCACCGGGAGAAGGAGCTCCTACAATGAGCAGTTCTTC,CASTGRRSSYNEQFF
TRBJ1-1,-,TRBV7-9,-,TGTGCCAGCAGCTTAGGGGGGACAATGAACACTGAAGCTTTCTTT,CASSLGGTMNTEAFF
TRBJ2-1,-,TRBV28,TRBD2,TGTGCCGGGGGGGGACTAGCGGGAACCAATGAGCAGTTCTTC,CAGGGLAGTNEQFF
TRBJ2-5,-,TRBV18,TRBD2,TGTGCCAGCTCACGCGGCGGGAGCCAAGAGACCCAGTACTTC,CASSRGGSQETQYF
TRBJ2-2,-,TRBV12-5,-,TGTGCTAGTGGTTTGCGGACAGCCGACACCGGGGAGCTGTTTTTT,CASGLRTADTGELFF
TRBJ2-7,-,TRBV5-1,-,TGCGCCAGCAGCTCAGGACTGACAGGCTCCTACGAGCAGTACTTC,CASSSGLTGSYEQYF
TRBJ2-1,-,TRBV6-5,-,TGTGCCAGCAGTTACTCGAGCGGGAATGAGCAGTTCTTC,CASSYSSGNEQFF
TRBJ1-2,few,TRBV6-1,-,TGTGCCAGCAGGCCGACGGGGTATGGCTACACCTTC,CASRPTGYGYTF